The 31 T cell receptor beta chains reported below all come from one sample, sequenced in a study of T-cell reconstitution after alpha-beta-depleted transplantation in children. TCRbeta library construction was performed incorporating unique molecular identifiers. TCRdb re-analysed the PCR reads in MiXCR, keeping a single row per CDR3 protein. The sample has 150,000 to 200,000 distinct CDR3 sequences, less than 8% seen once. The source was PBMCs from the stem cell graft donor, collected from the stem cell graft. The source is a human donor who donated a stem cell graft to a child with Wiskott-Aldrich syndrome.

Turning to this clonotype: A junction boundary mismatches the germline segment, possibly from a read error. V and J are TRBV14 and TRBJ2-1, with TRBD2 matching 11 bases. This CDR3 comprises 14 residues. Per germline, CDR1 SGHDN and CDR2 FVKESK. The CDR3 sequence is CASSRTSGYNEQLF. CDR3 coding DNA: TGTGCCAGCAGCAGGACTAGCGGGTACAATGAGCAGCTCTTC.

Many counts were recorded for this clonotype. The chain combines TRBV6-5 with TRBJ2-5; a weak D match, TRBD2 (5 bases). The CDR3 has 14 amino acids. Trimming took off 0 bases at V and 5 bases at J, with 10 bases between the two ends. In germline, CDR1 is MNHEY, CDR2 SVGAGI. The CDR3 sequence: CASSYSRPGETQYF. Here the CDR3 DNA reads TGTGCCAGCAGTTACTCGCGCCCGGGGGAGACCCAGTACTTC.

This clonotype was observed many times. The chain carries TRBV6-5 and TRBJ1-2, with D uncertain. With 0 bases removed from V and 0 bases from J, the gap between germline ends came to 8 bases. The CDR3 sequence is 15 residues long. Germline V gene data show CDR1 as MNHEY and CDR2 as SVGAGI. Here the CDR3 reads CASSYSQIANYGYTF. The CDR3 bases are TGTGCCAGCAGTTACTCGCAGATAGCTAACTATGGCTACACCTTC.

Ten or more counts support this clonotype. The chain carries TRBV7-2 and TRBJ1-2, with D uncertain. Trimming removed 8 bases at V and 6 bases at J, with 13 bases between. This CDR3 has 12 amino acids. In germline, CDR1 is SGHTA, CDR2 FQGNSA. The CDR3 DNA sequence: TGTGCCAGCGACGGAAGGTATGATGGCTACACCTTC. Protein: CASDGRYDGYTF.

This clonotype was recorded many times. The chain carries TRBV7-2 and TRBJ2-3, with 8 positions matching TRBD1. V shed 5 bases and J 4 bases; nucleotides not matched to a gene: 8. The CDR3 runs to 15 residues. Germline assignment: CDR1 SGHTA and CDR2 FQGNSA. The CDR3 reads CASSPRQGWADTQYF. The CDR3 DNA follows: TGTGCCAGCAGCCCAAGACAGGGGTGGGCAGATACGCAGTATTTT.

This clonotype was seen many times. V usage is TRBV7-8 and J usage is TRBJ1-1, with D possibly matching TRBD1 (6 bases). The CDR3 length is 14 residues. Trimming cost V 2 bases and J 3 bases, with 10 bases left between them. The germline CDR1 and CDR2 sequences are SGHVS and FQNEAQ. The CDR3 here is CASSLLPGDTEAFF. For the CDR3, the DNA is TGTGCCAGCAGCTTACTTCCAGGGGACACTGAAGCTTTCTTT. Using reference TRBV7-8 and TRBJ1-1 for the parts outside the CDR3, the full variable domain is GAGVSQSPRYKVAKRGQDVALRCDPISGHVSLFWYQQALGQGPEFLTYFQNEAQLDKSGLPSDRFFAERPEGSVSTLKIQRTQQEDSAVYLCASSLLPGDTEAFFGQGTRLTVV.

The chain recombines TRBV5-6 with TRBJ2-4, with D unresolved. Trimming pared 8 bases from V and 9 bases from J, leaving 21 bases between. Per the germline V gene, CDR1 is SGHDT and CDR2 is YYEEEE. This CDR3 has 14 amino acids. The CDR3 DNA sequence: TGTGCCAGGGGCTCCGGGCCCCTGTGCGGCATTCAGTACTTC. Its protein is CARGSGPLCGIQYF.

In regard to this clonotype: A single base separates this from a much larger clone, so it may be a read error. The rearrangement joins TRBV3-1 to TRBJ2-1, with TRBD2 matching over 9 bases. The V and J ends lost 11 bases and 3 bases, in that order; junction bases with no gene match: 8. The CDR3 is made up of 14 amino acids. The germline gives CDR1 LGHDT, CDR2 YNNKEL (reference sequence). CDR3 coding DNA: TGTGCCTGCTCACAAGCGGGGGGCTACAATGAGCAGTTCTTC. This encodes CACSQAGGYNEQFF.

There are many counts of this clonotype. This sequence joins TRBV2 and TRBJ1-5; perhaps TRBD1 as D (6 bases). Germline V lookup: CDR1 SNHLY, CDR2 FYNNEI. The CDR3 runs to 15 residues. V lost 7 bases and J lost 6, with 19 bases in between. The DNA of the CDR3 is TGTGCCAGCACCCCGGACCCAGGGGTGGTTCAGCCCCAGCATTTT. Protein sequence: CASTPDPGVVQPQHF.

The sample holds many counts of this clonotype. This chain connects TRBV6-2 or TRBV6-3 to TRBJ2-1; D might be TRBD2 (5 bases). Deletions cut 6 bases from V and 3 bases from J, with 15 bases between. This CDR3 is built from 15 residues. Germline CDR1 reads MNHEY; CDR2 reads SVGEGT. The CDR3 sequence: CASRRVFSDYNEQFF. The CDR3 bases are TGTGCCAGCAGGCGGGTCTTTTCCGACTACAATGAGCAGTTCTTC.

Many counts were recorded for this clonotype. The gene calls are TRBV6-4 and TRBJ2-1; 9 nucleotides match TRBD2. The germline V gene has CDR1 MRHNA and CDR2 SNTAGT. Losses at the gene ends were 2 bases for V and 1 base for J; bases not matched to a gene: 0. CDR3 length: 15 residues. CDR3 amino acids: CASSDTSGSYNEQFF. For the CDR3, the DNA is TGTGCCAGCAGTGACACTAGCGGGTCCTACAATGAGCAGTTCTTC.

The table lists this clonotype with many counts. This chain joins TRBV28 and TRBJ1-5; D possibly corresponds to TRBD1 (5 bases). Germline assignment: CDR1 MDHEN and CDR2 SYDVKM. Trimming removed 4 bases from V and 0 bases from J, with 10 bases in between. The CDR3 runs to 15 residues. The CDR3 nucleotides read TGTGCCAGCAGTTGGGACGGATCTAGCAATCAGCCCCAGCATTTT. This translates into CASSWDGSSNQPQHF.

This clonotype was seen repeatedly, ten times or more. The chain joins TRBV5-1 to TRBJ2-3; D uncertain. Trimming pared 2 bases from V and 6 bases from J, leaving 16 bases between. This CDR3 spans 15 amino acids. Per the germline V gene, CDR1 is SGHRS and CDR2 is YFSETQ. As DNA, the CDR3 is TGCGCCAGCAGCTTTCCCGGACGGTCACCGGATACGCAGTATTTT. Amino acid sequence: CASSFPGRSPDTQYF.

This clonotype occurred a few times. The V gene is TRBV2, the J gene TRBJ2-1, with TRBD1 identical over 8 bases. The CDR3 length is 12 residues. Germline trimming cut 3 bases from V and 10 bases from J; bases unmatched to any gene: 2. Germline CDR1 reads SNHLY; CDR2 reads FYNNEI. CDR3 in amino acids: CASSERDREQFF. CDR3 coding DNA: TGTGCCAGCAGTGAGAGGGACAGGGAGCAGTTCTTC.

This clonotype appeared many times. The V and J genes are TRBV20-1 and TRBJ1-1, with D maybe TRBD1 (5 bases). V was clipped by 5 bases and J by 0 bases, with 10 bases between them. The V gene's germline CDR1 is DFQATT and CDR2 SNEGSKA (reference sequence). This CDR3 has 13 amino acids. DNA of the CDR3: TGCAGTGCTTGGTTAGGGGTGAACACTGAAGCTTTCTTT. Protein product: CSAWLGVNTEAFF.

This clonotype was seen ten or more times. V and J are TRBV6-1 and TRBJ1-2; 7 positions match TRBD1. This CDR3 has 14 residues. Germline CDR1 reads MNHNS; CDR2 reads SASEGT. Trimming removed 4 bases from V and 3 bases from J; junction bases left unmatched: 5. The CDR3: CASSAQGGDYGYTF. CDR3 sequence (DNA): TGTGCCAGCAGTGCCCAAGGGGGCGACTATGGCTACACCTTC.

This clonotype turned up a few times. This sequence joins TRBV7-8 and TRBJ2-1; 11 bases are shared with TRBD2. Germline CDR1 and CDR2: SGHVS and FQNEAQ. The CDR3 extends over 15 amino acids. The V segment lost 5 bases and the J segment 8 bases; nucleotides outside the gene matches: 8. CDR3 region: CASSVIAGGRDEQFF. In DNA form, the CDR3 reads TGTGCCAGCAGCGTGATAGCGGGGGGGCGAGATGAGCAGTTCTTC.

The table lists this clonotype with many counts. The chain combines TRBV7-2 with TRBJ1-1, with 8 bases matching TRBD1. Germline V lookup: CDR1 SGHTA, CDR2 FQGNSA. The V segment lost 2 bases and the J segment 0 bases; nucleotides outside the gene matches: 5. This CDR3 contains 16 residues. CDR3 amino acids: CASSLLSTGVNTEAFF. The DNA of the CDR3 is TGTGCCAGCAGCTTACTATCGACAGGGGTGAACACTGAAGCTTTCTTT.

This clonotype was detected many times. This sequence joins TRBV25-1 and TRBJ2-7; TRBD1 matches at 9 bases. V lost 2 bases, J lost 1 base, and 3 bases stayed unmatched. The CDR3 covers 15 residues. Per germline, CDR1 MGHDK and CDR2 SYGVNS. The CDR3 loop is CASSETGTGSYEQYF. In DNA, the CDR3 is TGTGCCAGCAGTGAAACCGGGACAGGGTCCTACGAGCAGTACTTC.

This clonotype was seen many times. The V and J genes are TRBV20-1 and TRBJ2-5; 13 bases align to TRBD2. The CDR3 has 16 amino acids. The germline V gene encodes CDR1 DFQATT and CDR2 SNEGSKA (reference sequence). V trimming: 6 bases; J trimming: 1 base; junction bases outside the gene matches: 8. This CDR3 reads CSAPRLAGGIQETQYF. In nucleotides, the CDR3 is TGCAGTGCCCCAAGACTAGCGGGAGGTATCCAAGAGACCCAGTACTTC.

This clonotype was detected ten times or more. CDR3 nucleotide sequence: TGCGCCAGCAGCCCTCGAGGGACGATGATGAGCACTGAAGCTTTCTTT. Its protein is CASSPRGTMMSTEAFF. The chain joins TRBV5-1 to TRBJ1-1; a weak D match, TRBD1 (5 bases). CDR3 length: 16 residues. V dropped 4 bases and J dropped 4 bases, with 20 bases sitting between them. Germline V gene data show CDR1 as SGHRS and CDR2 as YFSETQ.

There are many counts of this clonotype. The chain has TRBV29-1 and TRBJ2-3, with unresolved D. The CDR3 sequence is 11 residues long. From germline, CDR1 is SQVTM and CDR2 ANQGSEA. V was pared by 5 bases and J by 5 bases, with 8 bases between. The CDR3: CSVRSGDTQYF. The CDR3 nucleotides are TGCAGCGTTAGGTCTGGAGATACGCAGTATTTT.

The rearrangement joins TRBV20-1 to TRBJ1-2; 7 positions agree with TRBD1. The CDR3 sequence is 15 residues long. Per germline, CDR1 DFQATT and CDR2 SNEGSKA (reference sequence). Germline trimming cut 3 bases from V and 8 bases from J; bases unmatched to any gene: 15. CDR3 sequence (DNA): TGCAGTGCTAGTGCGGGACAGAGCCACTATACGGGCTACACCTTC. Protein product: CSASAGQSHYTGYTF.

The table lists this clonotype with many counts. J is TRBJ1-2 and V is TRBV20-1, with D possibly TRBD1 on 5 matching bases. The CDR3 is 13 residues long. V was clipped by 4 bases and J by 2 bases, with 11 bases between them. Germline values: CDR1 DFQATT, CDR2 SNEGSKA (reference sequence). CDR3 sequence reads: CSAMGWDNYGYTF. The CDR3 DNA sequence: TGCAGTGCTATGGGATGGGACAACTATGGCTACACCTTC.

This clonotype occurred many times. The rearrangement uses TRBV6-5 and TRBJ2-2; weak D call: TRBD1 (6 bases). The CDR3 is made up of 16 amino acids. Trimming stripped 0 bases from V and 4 bases from J, with 12 bases between. CDR1 MNHEY and CDR2 SVGAGI come from the germline V gene. The CDR3 spells CASSYSRTESTGELFF. CDR3 DNA sequence: TGTGCCAGCAGTTACTCGAGGACAGAATCCACCGGGGAGCTGTTTTTT.

This clonotype was recorded many times. The chain employs TRBV7-6 and TRBJ2-1; tentatively, D is TRBD2 (6 bases). Germline V lookup: CDR1 SGHVS, CDR2 FNYEAQ. The CDR3 covers 13 residues. V lost 5 bases, J lost 7 bases, and 12 bases lay in between. CDR3 in amino acids: CASSQHSGNEQFF. As DNA, the CDR3 is TGTGCCAGCAGCCAACATAGCGGAAATGAGCAGTTCTTC.

In the case of this clonotype: With a much larger clone just one base away, this may be a read error. This chain joins TRBV5-1 and TRBJ2-3; 7 nucleotides agree with TRBD1. V dropped 3 bases and J dropped 2; count of bases not matched to a gene: 6. The CDR3 is made up of 15 amino acids. The germline V gene encodes CDR1 SGHRS and CDR2 YFSETQ. The CDR3 spells CASSSRQGITDTQYF. The CDR3 region has the DNA TGCGCCAGCAGCTCCAGACAGGGTATCACAGATACGCAGTATTTT. Full variable domain (rest looked up from reference TRBV5-1 and TRBJ2-3): KAGVTQTPRYLIKTRGQQVTLSCSPISGHRSVSWYQQTPGQGLQFLFEYFSETQRNKGNFPGRFSGRQFSNSRSEMNVSTLELGDSALYLCASSSRQGITDTQYFGPGTRLTVL.

There are a few counts of this clonotype. This chain joins TRBV5-1 and TRBJ2-4, with D maybe TRBD1 (5 bases). Trimming took 4 bases from V and 6 from J, leaving 11 bases between them. CDR1 SGHRS and CDR2 YFSETQ come from the germline V gene. CDR3 size: 13 residues. The chain's CDR3 is CASSPDRLNIQYF. The DNA for the CDR3 is TGCGCCAGCAGCCCCGACAGATTAAACATTCAGTACTTC.

The J gene is TRBJ2-1, the V gene TRBV5-1, with 16 bases aligning to TRBD2. Germline V gene data show CDR1 as SGHRS and CDR2 as YFSETQ. The CDR3 runs to 18 residues. Trimming cost V 1 base and J 6 bases; bases outside gene matches: 7. DNA for the CDR3: TGCGCCAGCAGCTTGAGGGCCGGGACTAGCGGGAGGGCCAATGAGCAGTTCTTC. Translation gives CASSLRAGTSGRANEQFF.

With respect to this clonotype: A much larger clonotype is one base distant, so this may be a read error. This chain connects TRBV21-1 to TRBJ2-1; the D call in the table, TRBD1, was not verified against the DNA. TRBV21-1 is a pseudogene segment. CDR3 length: 20 amino acids. The CDR3 nucleotides are TGTGCCAGCAGCGAACGGGACAGGGTGAGGTGGGAGGGTCCCTACAATGAGCAGTTCTTC. It encodes CASSERDRVRWEGPYNEQFF.

This clonotype was seen ten or more times. This sequence joins TRBV29-1 and TRBJ2-7; 8 bases line up with TRBD1. The CDR3 is made up of 13 amino acids. V was pared by 4 bases and J by 3 bases, with 5 bases of the junction left unmatched. Per the germline V gene, CDR1 is SQVTM and CDR2 is ANQGSEA. The CDR3 bases are TGCAGCGTTGGGGACGGACAGGGCTACGAGCAGTACTTC. As protein: CSVGDGQGYEQYF.